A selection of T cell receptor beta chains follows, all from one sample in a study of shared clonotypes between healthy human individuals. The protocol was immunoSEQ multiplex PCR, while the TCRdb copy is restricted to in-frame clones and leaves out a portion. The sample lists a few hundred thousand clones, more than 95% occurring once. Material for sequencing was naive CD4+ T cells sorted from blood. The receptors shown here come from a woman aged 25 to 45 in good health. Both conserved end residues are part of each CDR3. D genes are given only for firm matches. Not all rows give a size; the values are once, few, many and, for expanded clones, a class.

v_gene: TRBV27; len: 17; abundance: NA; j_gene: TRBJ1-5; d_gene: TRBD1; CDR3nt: TGTGCCAGGAACCCAGGGGGGGGAGCTTATAGCAATCAGCCCCAGCATTTT; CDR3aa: CARNPGGGAYSNQPQHF
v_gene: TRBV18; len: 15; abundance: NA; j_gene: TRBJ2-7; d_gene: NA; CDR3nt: TGTGCCAGCTCTCAAACAGGGAGTACCCCGTACGAGCAGTACTTC; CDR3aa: CASSQTGSTPYEQYF
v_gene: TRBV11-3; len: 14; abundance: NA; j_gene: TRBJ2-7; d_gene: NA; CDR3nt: TGTGCCAGCAGCTTAGATCGGTGGGCCCGACGGCAGTACTTC; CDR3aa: CASSLDRWARRQYF
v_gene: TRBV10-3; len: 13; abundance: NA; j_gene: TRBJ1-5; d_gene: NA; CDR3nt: TGTGCCATCAGTGAGAACAGAGATCAGCCCCAGCATTTT; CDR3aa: CAISENRDQPQHF
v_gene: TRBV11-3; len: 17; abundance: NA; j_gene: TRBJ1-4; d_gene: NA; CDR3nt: TGTGCCAGCAGCTTACGGGACGCTGATGCAACTAATGAAAAACTGTTTTTT; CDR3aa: CASSLRDADATNEKLFF
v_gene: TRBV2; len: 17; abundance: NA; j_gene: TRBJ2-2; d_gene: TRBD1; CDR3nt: TGTGCCAGCACCCAGGACAGGCGGCCTTCTCTCACCGGGGAGCTGTTTTTT; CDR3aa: CASTQDRRPSLTGELFF
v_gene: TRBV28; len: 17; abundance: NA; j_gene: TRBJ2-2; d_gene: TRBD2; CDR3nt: TGTGCCAGCAGTTCGAGGTGGGGCGGGAGGGCTCCCGGGGAGCTGTTTTTT; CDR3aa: CASSSRWGGRAPGELFF
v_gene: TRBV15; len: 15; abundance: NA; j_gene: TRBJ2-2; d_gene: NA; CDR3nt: TGTGCCACCAGCAGAGATGTTCGGGGTACCGGGGAGCTGTTTTTT; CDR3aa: CATSRDVRGTGELFF
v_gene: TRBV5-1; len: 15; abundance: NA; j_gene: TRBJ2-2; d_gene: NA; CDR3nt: TGCGCCAGCAGCGGGGACTCGGTGGACACCGGGGAGCTGTTTTTT; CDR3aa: CASSGDSVDTGELFF
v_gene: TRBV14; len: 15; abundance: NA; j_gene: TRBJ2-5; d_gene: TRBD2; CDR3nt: TGTGCCAGCAGCCAACGAGCGGGAGGATCAGAGACCCAGTACTTC; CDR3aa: CASSQRAGGSETQYF
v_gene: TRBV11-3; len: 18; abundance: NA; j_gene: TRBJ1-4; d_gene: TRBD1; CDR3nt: TGTGCCAGCAGCTTTCACCCGGGACAGGGTTCGGCTAATGAAAAACTGTTTTTT; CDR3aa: CASSFHPGQGSANEKLFF
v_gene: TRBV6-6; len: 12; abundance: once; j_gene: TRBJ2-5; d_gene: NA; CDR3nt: TGTGCCACCCGGGCTTATCAAGAGACCCAGTACTTC; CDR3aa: CATRAYQETQYF
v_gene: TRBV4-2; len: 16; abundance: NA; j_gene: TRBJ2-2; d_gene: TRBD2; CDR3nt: TGTGCCAGCAGCCCCCCAGCGGGAGGGCGAAACGGGGAGCTGTTTTTT; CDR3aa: CASSPPAGGRNGELFF
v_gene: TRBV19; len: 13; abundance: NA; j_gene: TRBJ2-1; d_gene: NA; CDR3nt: TGTGCCAGTACGGCCCCTAGGTCGAGGAATGCGTTCTTC; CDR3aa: CASTAPRSRNAFF
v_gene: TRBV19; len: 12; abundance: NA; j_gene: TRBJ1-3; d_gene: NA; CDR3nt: TGTGCCAGTAGCCGCGACGGATTTAACATATATTTT; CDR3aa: CASSRDGFNIYF
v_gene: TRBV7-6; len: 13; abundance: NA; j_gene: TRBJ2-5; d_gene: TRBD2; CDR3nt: TGTGCCAGCAGCCCAAGTACGGGGGGAGTCCAGTACTTC; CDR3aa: CASSPSTGGVQYF
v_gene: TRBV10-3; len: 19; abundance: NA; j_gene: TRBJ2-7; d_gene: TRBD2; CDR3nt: TGTGCCACCAGGGGTCCAAGGATTACCGGGACTAGCGGAACCTACGAGCAGTACTTC; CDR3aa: CATRGPRITGTSGTYEQYF
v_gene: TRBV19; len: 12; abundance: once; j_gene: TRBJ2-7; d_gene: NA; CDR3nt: TGTGCCAGTAGCCTCCGGCCCTACGAGCAGTACTTC; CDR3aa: CASSLRPYEQYF
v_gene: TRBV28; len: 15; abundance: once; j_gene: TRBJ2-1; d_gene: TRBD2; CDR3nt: TGTGCCAGCAGCGGGGGGACTAGCGGGTACAATGAGCAGTTCTTC; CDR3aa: CASSGGTSGYNEQFF
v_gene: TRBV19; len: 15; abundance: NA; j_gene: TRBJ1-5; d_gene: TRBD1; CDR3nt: TGTGCCAGTAGATGGACAGGGGCTAGCAATCAGCCCCAGCATTTT; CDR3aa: CASRWTGASNQPQHF
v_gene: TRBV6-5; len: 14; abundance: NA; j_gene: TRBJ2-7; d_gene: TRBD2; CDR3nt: TGTGCCATCTCGACTAGCGGGAGCCCCTACGAGCAGTACTTC; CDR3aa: CAISTSGSPYEQYF
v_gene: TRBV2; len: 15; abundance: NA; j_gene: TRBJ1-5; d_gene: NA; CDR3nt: TGTGCCAGCAGTGAAGGCCGGGCCAACAATCAGCCCCAGCATTTT; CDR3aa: CASSEGRANNQPQHF
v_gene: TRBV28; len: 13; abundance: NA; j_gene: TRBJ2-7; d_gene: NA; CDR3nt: TGTGCCAGCAGTTTTGCAGGGGCCTACGAGCAGTACTTC; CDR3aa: CASSFAGAYEQYF
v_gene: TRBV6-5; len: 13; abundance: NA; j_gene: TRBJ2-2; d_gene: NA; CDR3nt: TGTGCCAGCAGTCGATACTTCACCGGGGAGCTGTTTTTT; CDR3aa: CASSRYFTGELFF
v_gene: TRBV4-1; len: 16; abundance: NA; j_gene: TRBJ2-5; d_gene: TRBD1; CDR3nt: TGCGCCAGCAGTTCCATTCCCGGGACAGCGGTTGGGGAGCAGTACTTC; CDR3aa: CASSSIPGTAVGEQYF
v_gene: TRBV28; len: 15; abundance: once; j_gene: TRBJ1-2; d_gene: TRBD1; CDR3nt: TGTGCCAGCAGTATCGGGACAGGAATTTTCTATGGCTACACCTTC; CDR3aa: CASSIGTGIFYGYTF
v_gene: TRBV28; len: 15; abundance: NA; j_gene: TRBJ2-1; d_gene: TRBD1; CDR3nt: TGTGCCAGCAGCCCGGGACAGGGGACATACAATGAGCAGTTCTTC; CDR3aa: CASSPGQGTYNEQFF
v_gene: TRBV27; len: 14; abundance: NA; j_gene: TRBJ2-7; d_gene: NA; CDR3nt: TGTGCCAGCAGTTCAGAGAGGACCTCCTACGAGCAGTACTTC; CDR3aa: CASSSERTSYEQYF
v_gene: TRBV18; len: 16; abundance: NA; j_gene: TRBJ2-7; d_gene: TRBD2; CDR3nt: TGTGCCAGCTCACCCCTTAGCGGGAGGGCCGGAAACGAGCAGTACTTC; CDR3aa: CASSPLSGRAGNEQYF
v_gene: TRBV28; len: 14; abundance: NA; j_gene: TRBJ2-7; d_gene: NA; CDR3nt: TGTGCCAGCAGTTCCGGGACCTTGCGCCACGAGCAGTACTTC; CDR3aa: CASSSGTLRHEQYF
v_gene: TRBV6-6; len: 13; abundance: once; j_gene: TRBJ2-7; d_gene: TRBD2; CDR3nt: TGTGCCAGCAGCCCGGGGGGTTCCTACGAGCAGTACTTC; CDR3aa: CASSPGGSYEQYF
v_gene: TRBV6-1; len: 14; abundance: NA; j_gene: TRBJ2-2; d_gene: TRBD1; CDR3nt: TGTGCCAGCCGGGGACAGAGTCACACCGGGGAGCTGTTTTTT; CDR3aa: CASRGQSHTGELFF
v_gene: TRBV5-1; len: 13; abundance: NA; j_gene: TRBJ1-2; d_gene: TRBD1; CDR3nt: TGCGCCAGCAGCTGGGGACAGGGGGAAGGCTACACCTTC; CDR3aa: CASSWGQGEGYTF
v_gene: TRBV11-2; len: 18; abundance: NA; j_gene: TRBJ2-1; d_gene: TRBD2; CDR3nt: TGTGCCAGCAGCTTAGTGCTCGGCGGGGACTACTCCTACAATGAGCAGTTCTTC; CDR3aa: CASSLVLGGDYSYNEQFF
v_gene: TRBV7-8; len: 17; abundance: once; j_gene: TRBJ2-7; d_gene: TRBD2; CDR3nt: TGTGCCAGCAGCCCCCAGGTGGTTAGCGGGAGCTCCTACGAGCAGTACTTC; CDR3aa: CASSPQVVSGSSYEQYF
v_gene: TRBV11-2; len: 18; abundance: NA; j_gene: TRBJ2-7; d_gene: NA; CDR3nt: TGTGCCAGCAGCTTAGGTCGGAGCTCCCCTACCCTCTACTACGAGCAGTACTTC; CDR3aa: CASSLGRSSPTLYYEQYF
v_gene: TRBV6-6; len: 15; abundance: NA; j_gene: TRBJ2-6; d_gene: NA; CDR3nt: TGTGCCAGCAGCGGAACAGTCTCTGGGGCCAACGTCCTGACTTTC; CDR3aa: CASSGTVSGANVLTF
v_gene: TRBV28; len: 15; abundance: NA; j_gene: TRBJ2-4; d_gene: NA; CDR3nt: TGTGCCAGCAGTTTCGCAAAGGGAGTGCAGAACATTCAGTACTTC; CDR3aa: CASSFAKGVQNIQYF
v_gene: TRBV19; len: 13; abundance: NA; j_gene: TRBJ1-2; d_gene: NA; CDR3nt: TGTGCCAGTAGTATTCGTTCAGGGACAAGCTACACCTTC; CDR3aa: CASSIRSGTSYTF
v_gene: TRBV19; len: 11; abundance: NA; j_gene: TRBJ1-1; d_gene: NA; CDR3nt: TGTGCCAGTAGGGTTCAGTTTGAAGCTTTCTTT; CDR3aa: CASRVQFEAFF
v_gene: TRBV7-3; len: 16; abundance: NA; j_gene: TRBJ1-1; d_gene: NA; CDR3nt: TGTGCCAGCAGCCTGACTGGGCAGGGGATGAACACTGAAGCTTTCTTT; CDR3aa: CASSLTGQGMNTEAFF
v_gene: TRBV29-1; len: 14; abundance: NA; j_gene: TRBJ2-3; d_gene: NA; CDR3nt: TGCAGCTCGCTAAGCAGGGTAGGCACAGATACGCAGTATTTT; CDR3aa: CSSLSRVGTDTQYF
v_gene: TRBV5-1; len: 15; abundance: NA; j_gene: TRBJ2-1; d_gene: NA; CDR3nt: TGCGCCAGCAGCTTTCTTCCGGACTCCTACAATGAGCAGTTCTTC; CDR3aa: CASSFLPDSYNEQFF
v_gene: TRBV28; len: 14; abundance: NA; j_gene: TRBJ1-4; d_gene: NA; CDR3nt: TGTGCCAGCAGTTTAGGAGGGGTTAATGAAAAACTGTTTTTT; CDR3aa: CASSLGGVNEKLFF
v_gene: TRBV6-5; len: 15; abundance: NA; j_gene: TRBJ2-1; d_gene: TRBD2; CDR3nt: TGTGCCAGCAGTTACAGTAGCGGGGCACACAATGAGCAGTTCTTC; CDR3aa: CASSYSSGAHNEQFF
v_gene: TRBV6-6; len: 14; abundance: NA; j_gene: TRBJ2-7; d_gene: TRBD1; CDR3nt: TGTGCCACTCGACAGGGTTCCCGTTACTACGAGCAGTACTTC; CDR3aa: CATRQGSRYYEQYF
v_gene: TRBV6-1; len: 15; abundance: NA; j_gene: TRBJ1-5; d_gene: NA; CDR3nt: TGTGCCAGCAACCATGCGGGGCAGTTCAATCAGCCCCAGCATTTT; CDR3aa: CASNHAGQFNQPQHF
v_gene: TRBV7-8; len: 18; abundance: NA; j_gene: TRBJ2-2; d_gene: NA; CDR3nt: TGTGCCAGCAGCCCACCGGGGAGAGGGAGCGACGGAACCGGGGAGCTGTTTTTT; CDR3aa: CASSPPGRGSDGTGELFF
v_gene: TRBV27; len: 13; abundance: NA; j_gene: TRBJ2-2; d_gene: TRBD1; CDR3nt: TGTGCCAGCAGAAAACAGGGGGCGGTGGAGCTGTTTTTT; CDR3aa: CASRKQGAVELFF